The 15 T cell receptor beta chains reported below all come from one sample, sequenced in a study of cytomegalovirus exposure and HLA in healthy donors. The PCR employed 60 Vbeta primers together with 13 Jbeta primers. Clones were read by immunoSEQ multiplex PCR, and TCRdb kept only the in-frame ones, dropping some. The sample table sets out under 70,000 clones. Source material: PBMCs. These receptors all come from a man aged 50 to 60 in good health and CMV-seropositive.

The V gene is TRBV10-3, the J gene TRBJ1-2; 12 positions agree with TRBD1. Trimming removed 6 bases from V and 6 bases from J; junction bases left unmatched: 5. Germline-derived CDR1 and CDR2 are ENHRY and SYGVKD. The CDR3 has 14 residues. The CDR3 loop is CAISGDRGLNGYTF. The CDR3, as DNA: TGTGCCATCAGCGGGGACAGGGGGCTTAATGGCTACACCTTC.

The rearrangement joins TRBV7-2 to TRBJ2-1; TRBD1 might be the D (5 bases). Deletions cut 0 bases from V and 10 bases from J, with 16 bases between. This CDR3 contains 15 residues. Per germline, CDR1 SGHTA and CDR2 FQGNSA. CDR3 loop: CASSLAMWGASEQFF. Here the CDR3 DNA reads TGTGCCAGCAGCTTAGCTATGTGGGGCGCATCCGAGCAGTTCTTC. The full variable domain, in which reference TRBV7-2 and TRBJ2-1 provide the parts outside the CDR3, is GAGVSQSPSNKVTEKGKDVELRCDPISGHTALYWYRQSLGQGLEFLIYFQGNSAPDKSGLPSDRFSAERTGGSVSTLTIQRTQQEDSAVYLCASSLAMWGASEQFFGPGTRLTVL.

The chain combines TRBV4-1 with TRBJ1-1; D gene ambiguous. The CDR3 covers 16 residues. The germline V and J ends were trimmed by 0 bases and 1 base, with 12 bases remaining between them. In germline, CDR1 is MGHRA, CDR2 YSYEKL. The CDR3 region has the DNA TGCGCCAGCAGCCAAGAAACGCGGCCCCAGAACACTGAAGCTTTCTTT. It encodes CASSQETRPQNTEAFF.

The chain employs TRBV9 and TRBJ1-1; D not certain. The V gene's germline CDR1 is SGDLS and CDR2 YYNGEE. There are 19 residues in the CDR3. V lost 2 bases and J lost 2, with 25 bases in between. CDR3 residues: CASSVDPIEARISNTEAFF. CDR3 DNA: TGTGCCAGCAGCGTCGACCCCATCGAGGCACGTATCTCCAACACTGAAGCTTTCTTT.

The V and J genes are TRBV18 and TRBJ2-5, with 10 nucleotides matching TRBD2. The CDR3 contains 15 residues. In germline, CDR1 is KGHSH, CDR2 LQKENI. V lost 0 bases, J lost 5 bases, and 3 bases stayed unmatched. The CDR3 region is CASSPPGLASETQYF. Written as DNA, the CDR3 is TGTGCCAGCTCACCACCGGGACTAGCGTCGGAGACCCAGTACTTC.

This rearrangement joins TRBV9 to TRBJ2-6, with TRBD1 matching 7 bases. Germline CDR1 and CDR2: SGDLS and YYNGEE. The CDR3 consists of 17 residues. V shed 1 base and J 2 bases; nucleotides not matched to a gene: 6. The CDR3: CASSVYRGPAGANVLTF. CDR3 sequence (DNA): TGTGCCAGCAGCGTATACAGGGGCCCCGCTGGGGCCAACGTCCTGACTTTC.

V and J are TRBV5-1 and TRBJ2-7; 8 nucleotides match TRBD2. CDR1 SGHRS and CDR2 YFSETQ come from the germline V gene. The V segment lost 5 bases and the J segment 7 bases; nucleotides outside the gene matches: 14. This CDR3 comprises 15 residues. The CDR3 region has the DNA TGCGCCAGCAGGTCCCTAGCGGGTGACCCTAGTGAGCAGTACTTC. Protein product: CASRSLAGDPSEQYF.

The CDR3 nucleotides read TGTGCCAGCGGTACCGGGACAGGGACCTACGAGCAGTACTTC. Its translation: CASGTGTGTYEQYF. The gene calls are TRBV28 and TRBJ2-7, with TRBD1 matching over 9 bases. This CDR3 is built from 14 residues. The ends lost 8 bases at V and 2 bases at J; junction bases unmatched: 7. Germline V gene sequence: CDR1 MDHEN, CDR2 SYDVKM. Drawing the rest from reference TRBV28 and TRBJ2-7, the complete variable domain is DVKVTQSSRYLVKRTGEKVFLECVQDMDHENMFWYRQDPGLGLRLIYFSYDVKMKEKGDIPEGYSVSREKKERFSLILESASTNQTSMYLCASGTGTGTYEQYFGPGTRLTVT.

The V call is TRBV29-1, the J call TRBJ2-1, with 10 nucleotides matching TRBD1. Looked up from germline, CDR1 is SQVTM and CDR2 is ANQGSEA. The junction had 3 bases not matched to a gene; V was cut back by 3 bases and J by 1 base. This CDR3 is built from 15 residues. The CDR3 DNA follows: TGCAGCGTTGAGCGGGACAGGGGTTCCTACAATGAGCAGTTCTTC. Its protein is CSVERDRGSYNEQFF.

The chain joins TRBV30 to TRBJ2-1, with TRBD2 identical over 8 bases. The CDR3 totals 13 residues. Unmatched junction bases numbered 11, after V lost 2 bases and J lost 14 bases. The germline V gene has CDR1 GTSNPN and CDR2 SVGIG (reference sequence). CDR3 loop: CAWSTTLAGQKFF. The CDR3 coding sequence is TGTGCCTGGAGTACTACCTTAGCGGGGCAAAAGTTCTTC.

V gene TRBV6-6 combines with J gene TRBJ2-1; possible D gene TRBD1, 5 bases. Germline CDR1 MNHNY, CDR2 SVGAGI (reference sequence). The ends were cut back, 2 bases at V and 9 bases at J, with 17 bases in the middle. The CDR3 runs to 15 residues. This chain's CDR3 is CASSYRKGKASEQFF. The CDR3 DNA is TGTGCCAGCAGTTACAGAAAGGGGAAAGCAAGTGAGCAGTTCTTC.

V usage is TRBV5-1 and J usage is TRBJ2-7; D perhaps matches TRBD2 (5 bases). The V gene's germline CDR1 is SGHRS and CDR2 YFSETQ. Deletions cut 0 bases from V and 6 bases from J, with 7 bases between. The CDR3 consists of 12 residues. Here the CDR3 DNA reads TGCGCCAGCAGCTTGGAACGGGGCGAGCAGTACTTC. Amino acid sequence: CASSLERGEQYF.

J is TRBJ1-5 and V is TRBV5-6, with 10 bases matching TRBD1. Losses at the gene ends were 2 bases for V and 2 bases for J; bases not matched to a gene: 7. In germline, CDR1 is SGHDT, CDR2 YYEEEE. The CDR3 covers 17 residues. CDR3 region: CASSLRSGTGGNQPQHF. CDR3 sequence (DNA): TGTGCCAGCAGCTTACGGTCCGGGACAGGGGGCAATCAGCCCCAGCATTTT. Combining the CDR3 with reference TRBV5-6 and TRBJ1-5 gives the whole variable domain DAGVTQSPTHLIKTRGQQVTLRCSPKSGHDTVSWYQQALGQGPQFIFQYYEEEERQRGNFPDRFSGHQFPNYSSELNVNALLLGDSALYLCASSLRSGTGGNQPQHFGDGTRLSIL.

This chain connects TRBV28 to TRBJ2-3; 8 bases align to TRBD1. J lost 1 base, V lost 9 bases, and 6 bases had no gene match. CDR1 and CDR2 from the germline V gene are MDHEN and SYDVKM. This CDR3 spans 14 amino acids. Written as DNA, the CDR3 is TGTGCCAGTCAGACAGGGGACCGCACAGATACGCAGTATTTT. Amino acids: CASQTGDRTDTQYF.

This rearrangement joins TRBV6-1 to TRBJ2-3; 8 bases agree with TRBD1. The CDR3 consists of 14 residues. V shed 10 bases, J shed 0 bases, and the junction held 6 bases outside the gene matches. Germline loops: CDR1 MNHNS, CDR2 SASEGT. CDR3 DNA sequence: TGTGCCATGGGGACAGGCCAAAGCACAGATACGCAGTATTTT. It encodes CAMGTGQSTDTQYF.